The rows below give T cell receptor beta chains drawn from one sample of a study of shared clonotypes between healthy human individuals. Assay used: immunoSEQ multiplex PCR; TCRdb lists only in-frame clones, some missing. This table holds about 1.5 million clones, around 97% found once. Sequenced sample: naive CD4+ T cells sorted from blood. The receptors shown here come from a man younger than 45 in good health. The conserved cysteine and the conserved F or W are not part of the CDR3 here. D genes are given only for firm matches. Rows give clone size only sometimes, using once, few, many, or a class for an expanded clone.

v_call,d_call,clone_size,cdr3_aa
TRBV27,NA,once,ASSSRRAGDNEKLF
TRBV6-1,NA,NA,ASSGLPGGNREQF
TRBV28,NA,NA,ASLNGGYNEQF
TRBV6-5,NA,NA,ASSYNVRGSEQY
TRBV7-8,NA,NA,ASSLGNQPQH
TRBV7-3,NA,NA,ASSLKGRDEQF
TRBV5-4,TRBD2,NA,ASSLKPGLATDEQY
TRBV11-2,TRBD1,NA,ASSPGQIYQETQY
TRBV9,NA,NA,ASNIDLQNTGELF
TRBV5-1,NA,NA,ASSLTSGSSYNEQF
TRBV2,TRBD2,NA,ASSDSGLAGETYEQY
TRBV5-1,NA,NA,ASSLDAETQY
TRBV18,TRBD1,NA,ASSLDRAGTDTQY
TRBV6-5,TRBD1,NA,ASSQGARYEQY
TRBV19,TRBD1,NA,ASRKTGVSYNEQF
TRBV28,NA,NA,ASSLRGWGNQPQH
TRBV9,NA,NA,ASSAMGFNKQF
TRBV28,NA,once,ASATDGPWGEQF
TRBV5-5,NA,NA,ASSLDGSGNTEAF
TRBV18,TRBD1,NA,ASSPLGTGTYNEQF